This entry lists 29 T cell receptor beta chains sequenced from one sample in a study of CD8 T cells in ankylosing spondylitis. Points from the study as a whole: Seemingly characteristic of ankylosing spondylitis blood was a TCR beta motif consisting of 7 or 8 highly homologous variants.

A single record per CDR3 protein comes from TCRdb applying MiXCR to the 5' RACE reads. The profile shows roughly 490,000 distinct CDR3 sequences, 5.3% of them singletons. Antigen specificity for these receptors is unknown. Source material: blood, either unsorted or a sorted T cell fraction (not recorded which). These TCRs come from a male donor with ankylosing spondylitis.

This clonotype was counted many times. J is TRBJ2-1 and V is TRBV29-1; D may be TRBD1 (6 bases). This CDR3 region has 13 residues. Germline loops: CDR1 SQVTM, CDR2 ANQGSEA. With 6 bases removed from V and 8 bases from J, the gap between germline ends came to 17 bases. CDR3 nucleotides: TGCAGCGTGAGAGGGCAGGGGCTGTATGAGCAGTTCTTC. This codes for CSVRGQGLYEQFF.

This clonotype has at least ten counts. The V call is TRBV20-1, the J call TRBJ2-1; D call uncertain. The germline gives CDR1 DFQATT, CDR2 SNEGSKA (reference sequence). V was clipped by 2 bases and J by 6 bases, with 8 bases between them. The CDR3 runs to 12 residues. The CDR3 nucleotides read TGCAGTGCTAGACCCTCTAGCAATGAGCAGTTCTTC. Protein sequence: CSARPSSNEQFF.

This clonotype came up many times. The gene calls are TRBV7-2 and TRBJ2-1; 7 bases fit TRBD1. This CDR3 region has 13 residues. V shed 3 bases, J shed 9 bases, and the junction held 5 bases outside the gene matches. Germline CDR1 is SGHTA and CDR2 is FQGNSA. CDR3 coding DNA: TGTGCCAGCAGCTTTTCGACAGGGATTGAGCAGTTCTTC. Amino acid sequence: CASSFSTGIEQFF.

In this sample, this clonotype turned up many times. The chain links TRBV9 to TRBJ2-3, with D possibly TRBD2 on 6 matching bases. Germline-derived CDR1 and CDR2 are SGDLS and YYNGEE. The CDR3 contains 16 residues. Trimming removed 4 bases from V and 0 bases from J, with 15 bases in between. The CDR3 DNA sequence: TGTGCCAGCAGCTCAAGGGGAGGTTCTAGCACAGATACGCAGTATTTT. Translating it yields CASSSRGGSSTDTQYF.

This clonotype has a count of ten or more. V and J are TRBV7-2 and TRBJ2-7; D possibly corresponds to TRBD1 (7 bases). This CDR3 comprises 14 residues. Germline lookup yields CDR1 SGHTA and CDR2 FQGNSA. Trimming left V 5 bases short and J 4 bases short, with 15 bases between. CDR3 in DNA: TGTGCCAGCAGCCAGGGGGGCAGCCCTTACGAGCAGTACTTC. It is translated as CASSQGGSPYEQYF.

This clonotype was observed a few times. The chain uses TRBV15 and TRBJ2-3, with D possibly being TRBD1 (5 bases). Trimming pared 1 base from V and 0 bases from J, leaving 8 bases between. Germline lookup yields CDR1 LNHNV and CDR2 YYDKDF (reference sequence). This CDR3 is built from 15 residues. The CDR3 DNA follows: TGTGCCACCAGCAGAGCCAGGGCGAGCACAGATACGCAGTATTTT. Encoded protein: CATSRARASTDTQYF. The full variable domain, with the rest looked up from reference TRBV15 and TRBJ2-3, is DAMVIQNPRYQVTQFGKPVTLSCSQTLNHNVMYWYQQKSSQAPKLLFHYYDKDFNNEADTPDNFQSRRPNTSFCFLDIRSPGLGDTAMYLCATSRARASTDTQYFGPGTRLTVL.

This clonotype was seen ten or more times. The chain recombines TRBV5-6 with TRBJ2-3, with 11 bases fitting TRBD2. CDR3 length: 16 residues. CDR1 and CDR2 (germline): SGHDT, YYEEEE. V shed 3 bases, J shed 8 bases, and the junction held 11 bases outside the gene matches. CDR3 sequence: CASSSGLAEVRGTQYF. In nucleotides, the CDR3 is TGTGCCAGCAGCTCGGGACTAGCGGAGGTCCGAGGTACGCAGTATTTT.

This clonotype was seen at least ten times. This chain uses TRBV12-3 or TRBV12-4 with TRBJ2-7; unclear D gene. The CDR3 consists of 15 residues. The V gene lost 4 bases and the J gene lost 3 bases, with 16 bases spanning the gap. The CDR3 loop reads CASSSQNEHVYEQYF. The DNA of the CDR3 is TGTGCCAGCAGTTCCCAAAACGAACACGTCTACGAGCAGTACTTC.

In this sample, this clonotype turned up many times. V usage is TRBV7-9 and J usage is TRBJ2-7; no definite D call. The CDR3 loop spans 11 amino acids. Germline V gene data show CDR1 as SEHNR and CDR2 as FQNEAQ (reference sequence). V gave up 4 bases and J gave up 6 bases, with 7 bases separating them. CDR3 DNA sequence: TGTGCCAGCAGCTCCCGATCCGAGCAGTACTTC. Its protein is CASSSRSEQYF.

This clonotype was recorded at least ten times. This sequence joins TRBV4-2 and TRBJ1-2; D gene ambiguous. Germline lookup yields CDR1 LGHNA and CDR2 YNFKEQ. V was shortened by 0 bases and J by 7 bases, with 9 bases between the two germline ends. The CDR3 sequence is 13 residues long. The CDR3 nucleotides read TGTGCCAGCAGCCAAGATCAAGATGGTGGCTACACCTTC. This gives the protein CASSQDQDGGYTF.

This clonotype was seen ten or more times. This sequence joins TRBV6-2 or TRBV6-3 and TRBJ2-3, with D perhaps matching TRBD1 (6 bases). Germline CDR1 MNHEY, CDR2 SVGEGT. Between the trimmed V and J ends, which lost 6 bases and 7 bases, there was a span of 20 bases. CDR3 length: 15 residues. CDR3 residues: CASSQPPLRGYTQYF. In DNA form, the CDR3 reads TGTGCCAGCAGCCAACCGCCACTGAGGGGGTATACGCAGTATTTT.

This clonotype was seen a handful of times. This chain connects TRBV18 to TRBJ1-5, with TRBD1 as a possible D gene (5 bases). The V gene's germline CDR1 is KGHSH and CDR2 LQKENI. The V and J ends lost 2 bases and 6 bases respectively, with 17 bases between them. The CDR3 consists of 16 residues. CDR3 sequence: CASSPGWGESAQPQHF. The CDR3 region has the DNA TGTGCCAGCTCACCAGGCTGGGGCGAAAGCGCTCAGCCCCAGCATTTT.

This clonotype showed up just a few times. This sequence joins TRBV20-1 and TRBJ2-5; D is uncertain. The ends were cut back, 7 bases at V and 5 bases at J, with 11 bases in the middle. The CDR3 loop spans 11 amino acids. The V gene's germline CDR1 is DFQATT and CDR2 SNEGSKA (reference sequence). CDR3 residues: CSGPQGETQYF. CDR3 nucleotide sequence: TGCAGTGGTCCTCAAGGCGAGACCCAGTACTTC.

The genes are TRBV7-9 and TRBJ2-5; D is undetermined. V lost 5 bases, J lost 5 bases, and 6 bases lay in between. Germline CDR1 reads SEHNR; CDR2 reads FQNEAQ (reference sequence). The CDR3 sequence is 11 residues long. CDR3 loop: CASSHTETQYF. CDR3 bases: TGTGCCAGCAGCCACACGGAGACCCAGTACTTC.

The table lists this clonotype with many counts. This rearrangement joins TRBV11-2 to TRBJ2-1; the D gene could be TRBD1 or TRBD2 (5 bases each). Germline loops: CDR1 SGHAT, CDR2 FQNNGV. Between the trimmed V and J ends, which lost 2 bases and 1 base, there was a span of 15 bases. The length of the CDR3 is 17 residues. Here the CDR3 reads CASSLLGGTGSYNEQFF. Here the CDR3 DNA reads TGTGCCAGCAGCTTACTTGGTGGGACCGGATCCTACAATGAGCAGTTCTTC.

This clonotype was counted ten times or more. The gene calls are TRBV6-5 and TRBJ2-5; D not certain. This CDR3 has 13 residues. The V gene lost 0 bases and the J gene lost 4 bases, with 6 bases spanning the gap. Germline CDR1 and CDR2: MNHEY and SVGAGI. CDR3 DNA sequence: TGTGCCAGCAGTTACTCATTGGTAGAGACCCAGTACTTC. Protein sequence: CASSYSLVETQYF.

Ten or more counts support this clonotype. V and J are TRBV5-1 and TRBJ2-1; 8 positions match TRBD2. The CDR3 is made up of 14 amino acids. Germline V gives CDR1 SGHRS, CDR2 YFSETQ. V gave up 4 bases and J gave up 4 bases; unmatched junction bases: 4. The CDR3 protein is CASSPGGVYNEQFF. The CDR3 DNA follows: TGCGCCAGCAGCCCCGGGGGGGTGTACAATGAGCAGTTCTTC.

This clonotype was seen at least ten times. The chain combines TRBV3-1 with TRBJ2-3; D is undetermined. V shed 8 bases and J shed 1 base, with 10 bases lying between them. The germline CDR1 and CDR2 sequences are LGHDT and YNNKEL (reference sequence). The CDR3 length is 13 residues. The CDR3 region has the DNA TGTGCCAGCTTAGGAGAAGGCACAGATACGCAGTATTTT. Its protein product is CASLGEGTDTQYF.

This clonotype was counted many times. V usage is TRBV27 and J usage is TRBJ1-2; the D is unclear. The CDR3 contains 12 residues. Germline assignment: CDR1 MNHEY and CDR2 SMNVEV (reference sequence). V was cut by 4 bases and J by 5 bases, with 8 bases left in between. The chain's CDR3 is CASSSGRYGYTF. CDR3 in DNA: TGTGCCAGCAGTTCCGGACGGTATGGCTACACCTTC.

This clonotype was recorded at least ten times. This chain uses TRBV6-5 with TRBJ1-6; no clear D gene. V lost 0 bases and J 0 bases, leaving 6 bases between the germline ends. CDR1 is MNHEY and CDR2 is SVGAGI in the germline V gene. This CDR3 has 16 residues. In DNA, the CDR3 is TGTGCCAGCAGTTACTCGGCAGGCTCCTATAATTCACCCCTCCACTTT. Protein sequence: CASSYSAGSYNSPLHF.

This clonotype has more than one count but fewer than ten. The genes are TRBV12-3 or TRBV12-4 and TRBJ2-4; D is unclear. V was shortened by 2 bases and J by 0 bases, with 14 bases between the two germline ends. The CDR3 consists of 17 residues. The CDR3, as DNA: TGTGCCAGCAGTTTAAATCACGGGTTACTAGCCAAAAACATTCAGTACTTC. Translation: CASSLNHGLLAKNIQYF.

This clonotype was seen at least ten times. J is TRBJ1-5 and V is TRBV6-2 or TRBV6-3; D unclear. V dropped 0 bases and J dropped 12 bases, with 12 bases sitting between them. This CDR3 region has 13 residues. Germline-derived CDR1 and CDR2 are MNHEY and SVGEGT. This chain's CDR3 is CASSYSFGDVQHF. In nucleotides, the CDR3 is TGTGCCAGCAGTTACTCGTTTGGGGATGTCCAGCATTTT.

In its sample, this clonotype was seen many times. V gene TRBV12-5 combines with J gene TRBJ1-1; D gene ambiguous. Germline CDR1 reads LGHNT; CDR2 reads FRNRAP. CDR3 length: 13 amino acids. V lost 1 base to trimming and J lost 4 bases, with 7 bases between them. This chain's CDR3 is CASGLEAGTEAFF. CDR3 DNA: TGTGCTAGTGGTTTGGAGGCGGGCACTGAAGCTTTCTTT.

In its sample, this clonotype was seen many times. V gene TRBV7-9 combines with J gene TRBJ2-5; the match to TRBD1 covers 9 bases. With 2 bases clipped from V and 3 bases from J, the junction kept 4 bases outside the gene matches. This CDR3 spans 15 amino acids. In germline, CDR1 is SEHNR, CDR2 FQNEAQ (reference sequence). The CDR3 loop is CASSLLGDREETQYF. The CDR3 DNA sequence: TGTGCCAGCAGCTTATTGGGGGACAGGGAAGAGACCCAGTACTTC. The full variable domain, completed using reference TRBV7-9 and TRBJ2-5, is DTGVSQNPRHKITKRGQNVTFRCDPISEHNRLYWYRQTLGQGPEFLTYFQNEAQLEKSRLLSDRFSAERPKGSFSTLEIQRTEQGDSAMYLCASSLLGDREETQYFGPGTRLLVL.

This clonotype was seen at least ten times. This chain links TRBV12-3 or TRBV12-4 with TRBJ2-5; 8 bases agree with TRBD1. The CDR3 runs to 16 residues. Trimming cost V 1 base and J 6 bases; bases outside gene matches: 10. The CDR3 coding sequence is TGTGCCAGCAGTTTAGAGGCCGGACAGGGTTTTCAGACCCAGTACTTC. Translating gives CASSLEAGQGFQTQYF.

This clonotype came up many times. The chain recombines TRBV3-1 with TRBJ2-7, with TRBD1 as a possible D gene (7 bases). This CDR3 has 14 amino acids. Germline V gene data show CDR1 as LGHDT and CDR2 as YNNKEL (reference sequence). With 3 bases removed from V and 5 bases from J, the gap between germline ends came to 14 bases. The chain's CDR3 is CASSQFRGDNEQYF. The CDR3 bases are TGTGCCAGCAGCCAGTTCAGGGGGGATAACGAGCAGTACTTC.

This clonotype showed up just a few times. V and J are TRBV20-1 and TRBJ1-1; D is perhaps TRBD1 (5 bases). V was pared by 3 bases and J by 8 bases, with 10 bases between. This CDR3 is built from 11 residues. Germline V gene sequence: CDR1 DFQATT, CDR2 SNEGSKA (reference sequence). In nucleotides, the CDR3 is TGCAGTGCTAGCAAGACAGAAGAAGCTTTCTTT. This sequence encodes CSASKTEEAFF.

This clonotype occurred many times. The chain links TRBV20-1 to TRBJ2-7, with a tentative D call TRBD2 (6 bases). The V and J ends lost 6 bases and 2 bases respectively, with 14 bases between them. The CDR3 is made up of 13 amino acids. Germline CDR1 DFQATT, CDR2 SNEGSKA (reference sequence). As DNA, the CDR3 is TGCAGTGCCCCTCCACTAGCTACCTACGAGCAGTACTTC. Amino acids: CSAPPLATYEQYF.

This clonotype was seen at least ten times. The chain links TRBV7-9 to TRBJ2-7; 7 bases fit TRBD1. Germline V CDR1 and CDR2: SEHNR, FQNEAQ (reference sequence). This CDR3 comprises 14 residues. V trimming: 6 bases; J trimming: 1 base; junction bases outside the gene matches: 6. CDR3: CASREGGKSYEQYF. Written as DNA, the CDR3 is TGTGCCAGCAGGGAAGGGGGCAAGTCCTACGAGCAGTACTTC.